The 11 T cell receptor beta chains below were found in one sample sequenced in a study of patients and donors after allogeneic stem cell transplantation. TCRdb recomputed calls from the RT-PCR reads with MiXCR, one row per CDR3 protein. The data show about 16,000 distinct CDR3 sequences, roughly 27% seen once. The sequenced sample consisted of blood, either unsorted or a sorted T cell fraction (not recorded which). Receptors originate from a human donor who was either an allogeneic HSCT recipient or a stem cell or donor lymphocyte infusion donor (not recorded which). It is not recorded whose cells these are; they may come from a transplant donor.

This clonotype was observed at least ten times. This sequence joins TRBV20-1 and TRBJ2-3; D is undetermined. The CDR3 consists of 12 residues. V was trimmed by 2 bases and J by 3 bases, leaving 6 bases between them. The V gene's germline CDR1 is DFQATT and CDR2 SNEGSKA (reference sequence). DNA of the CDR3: TGCAGTGCTAGACTAGATACAGATACGCAGTATTTT. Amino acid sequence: CSARLDTDTQYF.

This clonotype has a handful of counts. The CDR3 here is CASSPQGLRNTIYF. The CDR3 region has the DNA TGTGCCAGCAGTCCGCAGGGTCTCAGAAACACCATATATTTT. J is TRBJ1-3 and V is TRBV6-6; TRBD1 might be the D (5 bases). Trimming pared 5 bases from V and 5 bases from J, leaving 13 bases between. Germline loops: CDR1 MNHNY, CDR2 SVGAGI (reference sequence). This CDR3 has 14 amino acids.

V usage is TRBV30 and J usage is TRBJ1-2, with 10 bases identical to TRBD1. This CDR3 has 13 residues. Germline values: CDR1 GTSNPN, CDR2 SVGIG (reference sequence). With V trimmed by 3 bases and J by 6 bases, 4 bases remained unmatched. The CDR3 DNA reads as TGTGCCTGGAGAAGGACAGGGGGACATGGCTACACCTTC. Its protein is CAWRRTGGHGYTF.

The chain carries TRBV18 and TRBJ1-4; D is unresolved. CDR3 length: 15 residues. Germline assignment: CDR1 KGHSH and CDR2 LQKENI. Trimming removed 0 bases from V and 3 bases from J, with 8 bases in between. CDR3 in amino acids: CASSPPGSPNEKLFF. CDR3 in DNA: TGTGCCAGCTCACCACCCGGGAGTCCTAATGAAAAACTGTTTTTT.

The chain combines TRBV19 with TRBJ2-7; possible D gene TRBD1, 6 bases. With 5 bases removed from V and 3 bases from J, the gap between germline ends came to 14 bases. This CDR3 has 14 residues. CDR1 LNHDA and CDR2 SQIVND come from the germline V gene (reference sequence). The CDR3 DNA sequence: TGTGCCAGTAGTCCCGTCTGGGGGCGCTACGAGCAGTACTTC. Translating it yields CASSPVWGRYEQYF.

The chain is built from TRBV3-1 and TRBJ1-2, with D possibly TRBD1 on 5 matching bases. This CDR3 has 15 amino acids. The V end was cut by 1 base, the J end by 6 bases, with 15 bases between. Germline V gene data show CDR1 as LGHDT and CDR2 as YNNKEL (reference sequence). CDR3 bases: TGTGCCAGCAGCCAAGGCCGGGGGGGAGGCCATGGCTACACCTTC. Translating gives CASSQGRGGGHGYTF. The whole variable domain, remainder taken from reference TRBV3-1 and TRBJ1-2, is DTAVSQTPKYLVTQMGNDKSIKCEQNLGHDTMYWYKQDSKKFLKIMFSYNNKELIINETVPNRFSPKSPDKAHLNLHINSLELGDSAVYFCASSQGRGGGHGYTFGSGTRLTVV.

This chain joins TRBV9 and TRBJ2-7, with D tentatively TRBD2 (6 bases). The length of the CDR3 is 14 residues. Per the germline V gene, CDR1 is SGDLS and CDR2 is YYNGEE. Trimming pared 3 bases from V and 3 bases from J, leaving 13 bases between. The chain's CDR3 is CASSGRGSGYEQYF. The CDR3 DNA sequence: TGTGCCAGCAGCGGGCGGGGCTCTGGCTACGAGCAGTACTTC.

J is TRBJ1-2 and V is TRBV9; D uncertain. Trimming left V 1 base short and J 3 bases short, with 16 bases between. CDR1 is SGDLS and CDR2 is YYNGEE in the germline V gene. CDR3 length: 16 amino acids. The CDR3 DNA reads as TGTGCCAGCAGCGTATCTCGGGCCAACAGTTACTATGGCTACACCTTC. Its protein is CASSVSRANSYYGYTF.

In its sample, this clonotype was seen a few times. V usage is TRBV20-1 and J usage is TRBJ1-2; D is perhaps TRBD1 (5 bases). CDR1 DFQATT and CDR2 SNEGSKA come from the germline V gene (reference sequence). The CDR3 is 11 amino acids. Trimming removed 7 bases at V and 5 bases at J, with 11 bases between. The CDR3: CSGGRVYGYTF. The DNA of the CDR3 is TGCAGTGGGGGCAGGGTGTATGGCTACACCTTC.

In nucleotides, the CDR3 is TGCGCCAGCAGCTTGTGGAGAGAAGAGACCCAGTACTTC. As protein: CASSLWREETQYF. This chain links TRBV5-1 with TRBJ2-5; D call uncertain. This CDR3 is built from 13 residues. V gave up 1 base and J gave up 3 bases, with 7 bases separating them. Per the germline V gene, CDR1 is SGHRS and CDR2 is YFSETQ. Combining the CDR3 with reference TRBV5-1 and TRBJ2-5 gives the whole variable domain KAGVTQTPRYLIKTRGQQVTLSCSPISGHRSVSWYQQTPGQGLQFLFEYFSETQRNKGNFPGRFSGRQFSNSRSEMNVSTLELGDSALYLCASSLWREETQYFGPGTRLLVL.

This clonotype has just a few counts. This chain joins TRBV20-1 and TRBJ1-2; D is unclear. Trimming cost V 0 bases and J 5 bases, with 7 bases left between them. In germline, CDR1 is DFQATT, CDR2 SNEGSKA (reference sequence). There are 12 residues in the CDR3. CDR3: CSARDAAYGYTF. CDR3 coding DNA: TGCAGTGCTAGAGATGCAGCATATGGCTACACCTTC.